The 15 T cell receptor beta chains below were found in one sample sequenced in a study of identical twins. TCRdb redid the calling of the 5' RACE reads with MiXCR, one entry per CDR3 protein. The sample yields some 730,000 distinct CDR3 sequences, about 20% seen once. These data also featured in a second study, about T cells expressing NK-cell markers.

The specimen was PBMCs. Receptor source: a woman younger than 30 in good health.

This clonotype was counted a few times. The chain links TRBV5-1 to TRBJ2-7, with TRBD2 as a possible D gene (5 bases). This CDR3 contains 14 residues. Germline-derived CDR1 and CDR2 are SGHRS and YFSETQ. V was pared by 4 bases and J by 7 bases, with 18 bases between. CDR3: CASSTRVSPGEQYF. The DNA of the CDR3 is TGCGCCAGCAGCACCCGGGTCTCCCCGGGGGAGCAGTACTTC.

This clonotype has more than one count but fewer than ten. The chain uses TRBV7-9 and TRBJ2-7; TRBD2 aligns across 7 bases. The V segment lost 4 bases and the J segment 4 bases; nucleotides outside the gene matches: 4. This CDR3 is built from 13 residues. The germline CDR1 and CDR2 sequences are SEHNR and FQNEAQ (reference sequence). The CDR3 protein is CASSWGGGYEQYF. Written as DNA, the CDR3 is TGTGCCAGCAGCTGGGGGGGGGGTTACGAGCAGTACTTC.

This clonotype was counted between two and nine times. V usage is TRBV20-1 and J usage is TRBJ2-2; D may be TRBD2 (5 bases). Germline V gene lookup returns CDR1 DFQATT and CDR2 SNEGSKA (reference sequence). V was trimmed by 0 bases and J by 7 bases, leaving 9 bases between them. The CDR3 is 13 residues long. The CDR3 DNA sequence: TGCAGTGCTAGAGACGGGGTGGACGGGGAGCTGTTTTTT. Translating it yields CSARDGVDGELFF.

This clonotype was found many times. This chain connects TRBV6-2 or TRBV6-3 to TRBJ2-1; TRBD1 might be the D (5 bases). Trimming took 7 bases from V and 1 from J, leaving 17 bases between them. The CDR3 totals 16 residues. Germline V CDR1 and CDR2: MNHEY, SVGEGT. The CDR3 spells CASTPEGVVSYNEQFF. The CDR3 nucleotides are TGTGCCAGCACCCCCGAAGGGGTTGTTTCCTACAATGAGCAGTTCTTC.

This clonotype has more than one count but fewer than ten. The chain carries TRBV5-1 and TRBJ1-5; D might be TRBD1 (6 bases). V dropped 0 bases and J dropped 5 bases, with 9 bases sitting between them. In germline, CDR1 is SGHRS, CDR2 YFSETQ. The length of the CDR3 is 14 residues. The CDR3 loop is CASSLAGADQPQHF. DNA of the CDR3: TGCGCCAGCAGCTTGGCAGGGGCAGATCAGCCCCAGCATTTT. The full variable domain, its missing parts supplied by reference TRBV5-1 and TRBJ1-5, is KAGVTQTPRYLIKTRGQQVTLSCSPISGHRSVSWYQQTPGQGLQFLFEYFSETQRNKGNFPGRFSGRQFSNSRSEMNVSTLELGDSALYLCASSLAGADQPQHFGDGTRLSIL.

The chain couples TRBV5-5 to TRBJ2-1, with TRBD2 identical over 8 bases. After removal of 5 bases from V and 7 bases from J, the junction contained 8 bases not matched to a gene. Germline CDR1 SGHKS, CDR2 YYEKEE (reference sequence). CDR3 length: 14 residues. The CDR3 region has the DNA TGTGCCAGCAGTCGTAGCGGGATTGAAAATGAGCAGTTCTTC. It yields the protein CASSRSGIENEQFF.

In this sample, this clonotype turned up many times. The rearrangement links TRBV2 to TRBJ2-2, with a possible D match to TRBD1 (6 bases). CDR1 SNHLY and CDR2 FYNNEI come from the germline V gene. This CDR3 has 13 amino acids. Between the trimmed V and J ends, which lost 8 bases and 5 bases, there was a span of 12 bases. CDR3 nucleotides: TGTGCCAGCGGAGGAAGGGGGACCGGGGAGCTGTTTTTT. This sequence encodes CASGGRGTGELFF. The entire variable domain, with the rest obtained from reference TRBV2 and TRBJ2-2, is as follows: EPEVTQTPSHQVTQMGQEVILRCVPISNHLYFYWYRQILGQKVEFLVSFYNNEISEKSEIFDDQFSVERPDGSNFTLKIRSTKLEDSAMYFCASGGRGTGELFFGEGSRLTVL.

At least ten counts were recorded for this clonotype. This chain links TRBV12-3 or TRBV12-4 with TRBJ1-1; D is unclear. The CDR3 extends over 12 amino acids. Trimming left V 4 bases short and J 4 bases short, with 7 bases between. CDR3 protein: CASSWGGTEAFF. CDR3 bases: TGTGCCAGCAGTTGGGGTGGCACTGAAGCTTTCTTT.

This clonotype appeared a few times. The gene calls are TRBV20-1 and TRBJ1-5; D unclear. Trimming cost V 1 base and J 7 bases, with 17 bases left between them. The CDR3 is 15 amino acids. In germline, CDR1 is DFQATT, CDR2 SNEGSKA (reference sequence). CDR3 in DNA: TGCAGTGCTAGAGTTACCGGTCGGCCACGGCAGCCCCAGCATTTT. It yields the protein CSARVTGRPRQPQHF.

The rearrangement links TRBV7-2 to TRBJ1-2, with TRBD1 identical over 7 bases. The V gene's germline CDR1 is SGHTA and CDR2 FQGNSA. The ends lost 5 bases at V and 3 bases at J; junction bases unmatched: 6. This CDR3 has 14 residues. The CDR3 coding sequence is TGTGCCAGCAGCCGAACTACAGGGGACTATGGCTACACCTTC. Its translation: CASSRTTGDYGYTF.

This clonotype was observed a few times. The chain employs TRBV9 and TRBJ2-2; TRBD2 matches 7 bases. The ends lost 3 bases at V and 4 bases at J; junction bases unmatched: 9. Germline CDR1 reads SGDLS; CDR2 reads YYNGEE. This CDR3 has 16 residues. The CDR3: CASSGEGTTLTGELFF. The CDR3 DNA is TGTGCCAGCAGCGGGGAGGGGACTACACTCACCGGGGAGCTGTTTTTT. The full variable domain, with the rest looked up from reference TRBV9 and TRBJ2-2, is DSGVTQTPKHLITATGQRVTLRCSPRSGDLSVYWYQQSLDQGLQFLIQYYNGEERAKGNILERFSAQQFPDLHSELNLSSLELGDSALYFCASSGEGTTLTGELFFGEGSRLTVL.

A few counts support this clonotype. The chain carries TRBV10-3 and TRBJ2-5; 8 nucleotides align to TRBD2. Germline loops: CDR1 ENHRY, CDR2 SYGVKD. V was pared by 3 bases and J by 3 bases, with 6 bases of the junction left unmatched. The length of the CDR3 is 15 residues. The CDR3 bases are TGTGCCATCAGTGATATCGGCGGGGGGAAAGAGACCCAGTACTTC. Its translation is CAISDIGGGKETQYF.

The chain recombines TRBV7-9 with TRBJ2-3, with 8 bases that match TRBD1. Germline CDR1 reads SEHNR; CDR2 reads FQNEAQ (reference sequence). V lost 5 bases, J lost 2 bases, and 6 bases stayed unmatched. CDR3 size: 15 residues. CDR3 sequence: CASSPRGQTTDTQYF. CDR3 sequence (DNA): TGTGCCAGCAGCCCCAGGGGGCAGACCACAGATACGCAGTATTTT.

This clonotype was seen at least ten times. The gene calls are TRBV5-1 and TRBJ1-2; D perhaps matches TRBD1 (5 bases). Trimming took off 0 bases at V and 4 bases at J, with 13 bases between the two ends. The CDR3 has 15 residues. Germline assignment: CDR1 SGHRS and CDR2 YFSETQ. CDR3 coding DNA: TGCGCCAGCAGCTTGGGACAGAACACCTTCTATGGCTACACCTTC. Translating it yields CASSLGQNTFYGYTF.

The chain combines TRBV12-3 or TRBV12-4 with TRBJ2-7; D unresolved. The CDR3 spans 17 residues. Trimming took off 0 bases at V and 0 bases at J, with 15 bases between the two ends. The CDR3 DNA reads TGTGCCAGCAGTTTAGCGGCCTCTTCCTCGAGCTCCTACGAGCAGTACTTC. Amino acids: CASSLAASSSSSYEQYF.